These T cell receptor beta chains were read from a single sample in a study of T cells after somatic rescue of genetic block. The assay was immunoSEQ multiplex PCR, and TCRdb's table has in-frame clones only and misses some. The sample has 100,000 to 120,000 clones, around nine tenths seen once. Sequencing was carried out using peripheral blood mononuclear cells (PBMCs). These receptor sequences come from a woman aged 18 to 35. The CDR3 runs from the conserved cysteine through the conserved F or W. The D gene is left open where the match is weak. Size tells how often a clone was seen (once, few, many) or the class of an expanded clone, and some rows leave it out.

j_call: TRBJ2-2
v_call: TRBV7-9
clone_size: -
d_call: TRBD2
cdr3_nt: TGTGCCAGCAGCTTTCGACTAGCGGGGGGCCTATACACCGGGGAGCTGTTTTTT
cdr3_aa: CASSFRLAGGLYTGELFF

j_call: TRBJ1-4
v_call: TRBV4-3
clone_size: -
d_call: TRBD1
cdr3_nt: TGCGCCAGCAGCCGCCAACAGGGGGCCAGGGAAAAACTGTTTTTT
cdr3_aa: CASSRQQGAREKLFF

j_call: TRBJ1-6
v_call: TRBV4-3
clone_size: -
d_call: TRBD1
cdr3_nt: TGCGCCAGCAGCAGACAGGGGGCACAATCACCCCTCCACTTT
cdr3_aa: CASSRQGAQSPLHF

j_call: TRBJ2-6
v_call: TRBV7-2
clone_size: -
d_call: -
cdr3_nt: TGTGCCAGCAGTCTCCTAGGGGTCTCGGGGGCCAACGTCCTGACTTTC
cdr3_aa: CASSLLGVSGANVLTF

j_call: TRBJ2-3
v_call: TRBV29-1
clone_size: -
d_call: -
cdr3_nt: TGCAGCGTTGACAGGGGGGCGAAGGGCCCAGATACGCAGTATTTT
cdr3_aa: CSVDRGAKGPDTQYF

j_call: TRBJ1-2
v_call: TRBV11-2
clone_size: -
d_call: TRBD1
cdr3_nt: TGTGCCAGCAGCCCGAGGGGGCCTCCAGGCTACACCTTC
cdr3_aa: CASSPRGPPGYTF

j_call: TRBJ2-7
v_call: TRBV11-3
clone_size: -
d_call: -
cdr3_nt: TGTGCCAGCAGCCTCGGGGCCCCGAACGAGCAGTACTTC
cdr3_aa: CASSLGAPNEQYF

j_call: TRBJ2-1
v_call: TRBV29-1
clone_size: -
d_call: -
cdr3_nt: TGCAGCGTTGGGTGGGTGGGGTCCAATGAGCAGTTCTTC
cdr3_aa: CSVGWVGSNEQFF

j_call: TRBJ1-1
v_call: TRBV2
clone_size: few
d_call: -
cdr3_nt: TGTGCCAGCGGGGCAGGGTTGAACACTGAAGCTTTCTTT
cdr3_aa: CASGAGLNTEAFF

j_call: TRBJ2-3
v_call: TRBV11-3
clone_size: -
d_call: -
cdr3_nt: TGTGCCAGCTGCTTCCAGGCAACCACAGATACGCAGTATTTT
cdr3_aa: CASCFQATTDTQYF

j_call: TRBJ2-1
v_call: TRBV7-2
clone_size: once
d_call: TRBD1
cdr3_nt: TGTGCCAGCAGCTTATATGGACGGGGACAGGGTCTCAATGAGCAGTTCTTC
cdr3_aa: CASSLYGRGQGLNEQFF

j_call: TRBJ1-1
v_call: TRBV7-2
clone_size: -
d_call: -
cdr3_nt: TGTGCCAGCAGCTTAGTGTTGGGGGAGGAAGCTTTCTTT
cdr3_aa: CASSLVLGEEAFF

j_call: TRBJ2-7
v_call: TRBV27
clone_size: -
d_call: -
cdr3_nt: TGTGCCAGCAGTTTATTGCCTCCGGGTTCTGGGGAGCAGTACTTC
cdr3_aa: CASSLLPPGSGEQYF

j_call: TRBJ1-2
v_call: TRBV2
clone_size: -
d_call: -
cdr3_nt: TGTGCCAGCTTTCCCGGGACACTCGATTATGGCTACACCTTC
cdr3_aa: CASFPGTLDYGYTF

j_call: TRBJ2-2
v_call: TRBV5-5
clone_size: -
d_call: -
cdr3_nt: TGTGCCAGCAGCTTGGTGGGGGCCCCCCTCAACACCGGGGAGCTGTTTTTT
cdr3_aa: CASSLVGAPLNTGELFF

j_call: TRBJ2-5
v_call: TRBV7-2
clone_size: -
d_call: -
cdr3_nt: TGTGCCAGCAGCCTCCAAGAGACCCAGTACTTC
cdr3_aa: CASSLQETQYF

j_call: TRBJ2-4
v_call: TRBV25-1
clone_size: -
d_call: -
cdr3_nt: TGTGCCAGCAGTCTTGGGGGAGAAAACATTCAGTACTTC
cdr3_aa: CASSLGGENIQYF

j_call: TRBJ1-5
v_call: TRBV7-8
clone_size: -
d_call: TRBD1
cdr3_nt: TGTGCCAGCAGCTTAGCCCCGAGGGGGCGGTTACGCCAGCCCCAGCATTTT
cdr3_aa: CASSLAPRGRLRQPQHF

j_call: TRBJ2-1
v_call: TRBV19
clone_size: -
d_call: -
cdr3_nt: TGTGCCAGTAGTACCTTTCGGGGGAGCTCCTACAATGAGCAGTTCTTC
cdr3_aa: CASSTFRGSSYNEQFF

j_call: TRBJ2-3
v_call: TRBV7-9
clone_size: -
d_call: TRBD2
cdr3_nt: TGTGCCAGCAGACTTCCGGGACTAAGCACAGATACGCAGTATTTT
cdr3_aa: CASRLPGLSTDTQYF

j_call: TRBJ2-5
v_call: TRBV5-3
clone_size: -
d_call: TRBD2
cdr3_nt: TGTGCCAGAGTGGGAATTACGAGCGGGGGATTAGAAGAGACCCAGTACTTC
cdr3_aa: CARVGITSGGLEETQYF

j_call: TRBJ2-2
v_call: TRBV7-7
clone_size: -
d_call: TRBD2
cdr3_nt: TGTGCCAGCAGCCTCGGGGGGGCGAACACCGGGGAGCTGTTTTTT
cdr3_aa: CASSLGGANTGELFF

j_call: TRBJ1-4
v_call: TRBV7-6
clone_size: -
d_call: -
cdr3_nt: TGTGCCAGCAGCCCTAGTACAGCTAATAATGAAAAACTGTTTTTT
cdr3_aa: CASSPSTANNEKLFF

j_call: TRBJ2-7
v_call: TRBV7-9
clone_size: -
d_call: TRBD1
cdr3_nt: TGTGCCAGCAGCTCCTCCGGGACAGGGGGTTTCGAGCAGTACTTC
cdr3_aa: CASSSSGTGGFEQYF

j_call: TRBJ2-2
v_call: TRBV10-3
clone_size: -
d_call: TRBD2
cdr3_nt: TGTGCCATCAGAATAGGACTAGCGGGGAACACCGGGGAGCTGTTTTTT
cdr3_aa: CAIRIGLAGNTGELFF

j_call: TRBJ1-1
v_call: TRBV7-8
clone_size: -
d_call: -
cdr3_nt: TGTGCCAGCAGCTTAGCTATTAAGAGCTCGAACACTGAAGCTTTCTTT
cdr3_aa: CASSLAIKSSNTEAFF

j_call: TRBJ2-7
v_call: TRBV6-5
clone_size: -
d_call: -
cdr3_nt: TGTGCCAGCAGCCGTGGGACGGCCTACGAGCAGTACTTC
cdr3_aa: CASSRGTAYEQYF

j_call: TRBJ2-3
v_call: TRBV5-1
clone_size: -
d_call: TRBD2
cdr3_nt: TGCGCCAGCAGCTCCTCGGGACTAGCGGAGAGCACAGATACGCAGTATTTT
cdr3_aa: CASSSSGLAESTDTQYF

j_call: TRBJ1-4
v_call: TRBV18
clone_size: -
d_call: -
cdr3_nt: TGTGCCAGCTCACCTCAGGCCCATCAATTGGGGGTAGAAAAACTGTTTTTT
cdr3_aa: CASSPQAHQLGVEKLFF

j_call: TRBJ2-7
v_call: TRBV7-9
clone_size: -
d_call: TRBD1
cdr3_nt: TGTGCCAGCAGCGAATCGGGACAGAACTACGAGCAGTACTTC
cdr3_aa: CASSESGQNYEQYF

j_call: TRBJ1-5
v_call: TRBV15
clone_size: -
d_call: -
cdr3_nt: TGTGCCACCAGCAGAGATGAGGGGGATCAGCCCCAGCATTTT
cdr3_aa: CATSRDEGDQPQHF

j_call: TRBJ2-5
v_call: TRBV11-2
clone_size: -
d_call: TRBD2
cdr3_nt: TGTGCCAGCAGCGAGAGACTAGCGGGGGACCAAGAGACCCAGTACTTC
cdr3_aa: CASSERLAGDQETQYF

j_call: TRBJ1-1
v_call: TRBV6-5
clone_size: once
d_call: -
cdr3_nt: TGTGCCAGCAGTTACTTAGGGGGCACTGAAGCTTTCTTT
cdr3_aa: CASSYLGGTEAFF

j_call: TRBJ2-5
v_call: TRBV7-6
clone_size: -
d_call: -
cdr3_nt: TGTGCCAGCAGCTTAGTGAGACAGCCTCAAGAGACCCAGTACTTC
cdr3_aa: CASSLVRQPQETQYF

j_call: TRBJ1-2
v_call: TRBV30
clone_size: -
d_call: -
cdr3_nt: TGTGCCTGGAGTCCGGGGTCGGCTTCGGGCACCTTC
cdr3_aa: CAWSPGSASGTF

j_call: TRBJ1-6
v_call: TRBV27
clone_size: -
d_call: -
cdr3_nt: TGTGCCAGCAGTCCCAGCGGGGGTTGGAATTCACCCCTCCACTTT
cdr3_aa: CASSPSGGWNSPLHF

j_call: TRBJ1-2
v_call: TRBV7-2
clone_size: -
d_call: -
cdr3_nt: TGTGCCAGCAGCCTGGTGGTGGGAGGGGCGAGGAGCTATGGCTACACCTTC
cdr3_aa: CASSLVVGGARSYGYTF

j_call: TRBJ2-1
v_call: TRBV4-2
clone_size: few
d_call: TRBD2
cdr3_nt: TGTGCCAGCAGCCTGGGGACTAGCGGGGGGGCCAATGAGCAGTTCTTC
cdr3_aa: CASSLGTSGGANEQFF

j_call: TRBJ2-7
v_call: TRBV7-6
clone_size: -
d_call: -
cdr3_nt: TGTGCCAGCAGCTTAGAGGCAGTCTACTCCTACGAGCAGTACTTC
cdr3_aa: CASSLEAVYSYEQYF

j_call: TRBJ1-2
v_call: TRBV5-1
clone_size: -
d_call: -
cdr3_nt: TGCGCCAGCAGCTTAGAGACCCCTAAGGGCTATGGCTACACCTTC
cdr3_aa: CASSLETPKGYGYTF

j_call: TRBJ1-4
v_call: TRBV7-9
clone_size: -
d_call: -
cdr3_nt: TGTGCCAGCAATTTTGGGGGGGTACATGAAAAACTGTTTTTT
cdr3_aa: CASNFGGVHEKLFF

j_call: TRBJ2-2
v_call: TRBV11-3
clone_size: once
d_call: -
cdr3_nt: TGTGCCAGCAGCTTAGCCCCTTTAGCGGCAGCCACCGGGGAGCTGTTTTTT
cdr3_aa: CASSLAPLAAATGELFF

j_call: TRBJ1-1
v_call: TRBV11-2
clone_size: -
d_call: -
cdr3_nt: TGTGCCAGCAGCTTAGTCGAGGTTTTGAACACTGAAGCTTTCTTT
cdr3_aa: CASSLVEVLNTEAFF

j_call: TRBJ2-7
v_call: TRBV7-2
clone_size: -
d_call: -
cdr3_nt: TGTGCCAGCAGCTTAGAACTCTTCTACGAGCAGTACTTC
cdr3_aa: CASSLELFYEQYF

j_call: TRBJ1-5
v_call: TRBV11-2
clone_size: -
d_call: -
cdr3_nt: TGTGCCAGCAGCTCCAGCCTTAATCAGCCCCAGCATTTT
cdr3_aa: CASSSSLNQPQHF

j_call: TRBJ1-1
v_call: TRBV5-1
clone_size: -
d_call: -
cdr3_nt: TGCGCCAGCAGCCCCGGACAGAACACTGAAGCTTTCTTT
cdr3_aa: CASSPGQNTEAFF

j_call: TRBJ2-5
v_call: TRBV6-5
clone_size: -
d_call: -
cdr3_nt: TGTGCCAGCAGTTCCGGGACGGAAGAGACCCAGTACTTC
cdr3_aa: CASSSGTEETQYF

j_call: TRBJ2-7
v_call: TRBV5-1
clone_size: -
d_call: -
cdr3_nt: TGCGCCAGCAGCTTAACGCGGAAGCGAGAGCAGTACTTC
cdr3_aa: CASSLTRKREQYF

j_call: TRBJ2-3
v_call: TRBV6-1
clone_size: -
d_call: -
cdr3_nt: TGTGCCAGCAGTGAAGTTGTGGAAGATACGCAGTATTTT
cdr3_aa: CASSEVVEDTQYF

j_call: TRBJ2-7
v_call: TRBV27
clone_size: -
d_call: -
cdr3_nt: TGTGCCAGCAGTCCCCGCCGGCAGCTCTCCTACGAGCAGTACTTC
cdr3_aa: CASSPRRQLSYEQYF

j_call: TRBJ1-2
v_call: TRBV6-5
clone_size: -
d_call: TRBD1
cdr3_nt: TGTGCCAGCAAACAACAGGGGGCCTCTTACTATGGCTACACCTTC
cdr3_aa: CASKQQGASYYGYTF

j_call: TRBJ1-5
v_call: TRBV30
clone_size: -
d_call: -
cdr3_nt: TGTGCCTGGAGTGTTCTTGGGTTTGGCGGCAATCAGCCCCAGCATTTT
cdr3_aa: CAWSVLGFGGNQPQHF